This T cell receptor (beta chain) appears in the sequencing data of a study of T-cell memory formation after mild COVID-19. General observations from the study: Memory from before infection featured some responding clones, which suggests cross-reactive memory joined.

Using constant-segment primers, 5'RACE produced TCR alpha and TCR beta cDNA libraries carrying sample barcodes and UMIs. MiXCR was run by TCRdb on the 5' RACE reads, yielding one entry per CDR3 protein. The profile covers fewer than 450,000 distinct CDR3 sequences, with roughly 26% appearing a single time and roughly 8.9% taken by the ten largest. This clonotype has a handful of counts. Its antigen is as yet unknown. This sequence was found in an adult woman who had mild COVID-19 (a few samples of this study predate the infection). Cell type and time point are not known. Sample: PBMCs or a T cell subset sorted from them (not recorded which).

DNA for the CDR3: TGTGCCAGCAGTTTATGGGGCGGGTTAGGCTACACCTTC. As protein: CASSLWGGLGYTF. V usage is TRBV12-3 or TRBV12-4 and J usage is TRBJ1-2; D may be TRBD1 (5 bases). V lost 2 bases and J lost 8, with 12 bases in between. CDR3 length: 13 residues.